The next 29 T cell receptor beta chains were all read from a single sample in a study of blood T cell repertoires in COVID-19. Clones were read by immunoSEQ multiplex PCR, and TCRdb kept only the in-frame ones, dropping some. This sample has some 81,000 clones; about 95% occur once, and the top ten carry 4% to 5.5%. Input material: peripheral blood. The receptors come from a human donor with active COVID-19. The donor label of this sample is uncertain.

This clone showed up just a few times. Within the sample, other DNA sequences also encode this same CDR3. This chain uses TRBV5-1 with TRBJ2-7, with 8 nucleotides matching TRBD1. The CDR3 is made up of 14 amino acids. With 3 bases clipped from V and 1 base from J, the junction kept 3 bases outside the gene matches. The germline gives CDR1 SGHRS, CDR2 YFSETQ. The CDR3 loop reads CASSSGQGSYEQYF. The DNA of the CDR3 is TGCGCCAGCAGCTCCGGACAGGGATCCTACGAGCAGTACTTC.

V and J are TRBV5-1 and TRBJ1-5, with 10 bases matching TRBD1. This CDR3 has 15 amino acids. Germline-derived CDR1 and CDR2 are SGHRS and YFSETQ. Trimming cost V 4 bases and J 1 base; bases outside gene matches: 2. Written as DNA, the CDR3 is TGCGCCAGCAGCCAGACAGGGGGCAGCAATCAGCCCCAGCATTTT. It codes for CASSQTGGSNQPQHF. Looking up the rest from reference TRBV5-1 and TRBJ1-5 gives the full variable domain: KAGVTQTPRYLIKTRGQQVTLSCSPISGHRSVSWYQQTPGQGLQFLFEYFSETQRNKGNFPGRFSGRQFSNSRSEMNVSTLELGDSALYLCASSQTGGSNQPQHFGDGTRLSIL.

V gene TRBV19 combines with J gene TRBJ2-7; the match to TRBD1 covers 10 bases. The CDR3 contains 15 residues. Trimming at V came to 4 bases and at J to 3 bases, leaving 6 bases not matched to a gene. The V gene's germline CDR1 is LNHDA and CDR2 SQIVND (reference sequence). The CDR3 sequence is CASSSLRTGGYEQYF. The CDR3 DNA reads TGTGCCAGTAGTAGTCTGCGGACAGGGGGCTACGAGCAGTACTTC. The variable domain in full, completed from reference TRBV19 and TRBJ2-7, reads DGGITQSPKYLFRKEGQNVTLSCEQNLNHDAMYWYRQDPGQGLRLIYYSQIVNDFQKGDIAEGYSVSREKKESFPLTVTSAQKNPTAFYLCASSSLRTGGYEQYFGPGTRLTVT.

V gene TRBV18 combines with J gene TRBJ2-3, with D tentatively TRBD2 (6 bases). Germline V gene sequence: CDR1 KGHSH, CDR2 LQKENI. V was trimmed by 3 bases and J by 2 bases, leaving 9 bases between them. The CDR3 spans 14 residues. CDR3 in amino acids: CASSPGSHTDTQYF. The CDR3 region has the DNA TGTGCCAGCTCACCCGGGAGCCACACAGATACGCAGTATTTT.

CDR3 DNA sequence: TGTGCCAGCAGCTTAGCGGGGGGCTACGAGCAGTACTTC. Its protein product is CASSLAGGYEQYF. J is TRBJ2-7 and V is TRBV7-8; the D gene is possibly TRBD2 (6 bases). The CDR3 consists of 13 residues. V was shortened by 0 bases and J by 3 bases, with 6 bases between the two germline ends. Germline assignment: CDR1 SGHVS and CDR2 FQNEAQ.

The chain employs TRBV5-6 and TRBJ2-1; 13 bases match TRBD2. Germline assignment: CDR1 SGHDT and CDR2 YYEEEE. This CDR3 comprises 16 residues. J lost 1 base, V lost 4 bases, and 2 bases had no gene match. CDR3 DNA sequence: TGTGCCAGCAGCCGGACTAGCGGGAGATCCTACAATGAGCAGTTCTTC. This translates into CASSRTSGRSYNEQFF.

The CDR3 is CASSKPPRDTQGWGKNQPQHF. The CDR3, as DNA: TGTGCCAGCAGCAAACCACCACGGGACACTCAAGGGTGGGGCAAAAATCAGCCCCAGCATTTT. J is TRBJ1-5 and V is TRBV21-1; the DNA was not compared with TRBD1, the D call given in the table. TRBV21-1 is classified as a pseudogene. The CDR3 is 21 residues long.

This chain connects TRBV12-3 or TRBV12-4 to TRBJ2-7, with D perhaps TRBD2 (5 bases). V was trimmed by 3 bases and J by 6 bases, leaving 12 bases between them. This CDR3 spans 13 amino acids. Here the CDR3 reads CASSLFAAGEQYF. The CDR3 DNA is TGTGCCAGCAGTTTGTTTGCGGCGGGCGAGCAGTACTTC.

CDR3 coding DNA: TGTGCCAGCTCACCACCCTCGGGGGTTTACGAGCAGTACTTC. Translating gives CASSPPSGVYEQYF. The chain carries TRBV18 and TRBJ2-7; D perhaps matches TRBD2 (6 bases). Trimming took 0 bases from V and 4 from J, leaving 10 bases between them. The CDR3 runs to 14 residues. Germline assignment: CDR1 KGHSH and CDR2 LQKENI.

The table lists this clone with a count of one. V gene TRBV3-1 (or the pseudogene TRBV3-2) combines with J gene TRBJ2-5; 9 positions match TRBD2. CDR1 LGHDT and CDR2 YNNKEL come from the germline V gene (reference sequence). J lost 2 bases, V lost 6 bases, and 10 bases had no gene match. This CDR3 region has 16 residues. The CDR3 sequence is CASRRAGGLVQETQYF. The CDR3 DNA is TGTGCCAGCAGACGAGCGGGGGGACTTGTTCAAGAGACCCAGTACTTC.

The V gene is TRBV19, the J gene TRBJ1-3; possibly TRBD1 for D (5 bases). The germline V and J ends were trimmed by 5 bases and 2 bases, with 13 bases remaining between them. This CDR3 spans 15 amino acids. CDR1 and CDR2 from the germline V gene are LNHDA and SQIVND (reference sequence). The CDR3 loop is CASSSGYEAGNTIYF. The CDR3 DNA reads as TGTGCCAGTAGTTCAGGGTATGAAGCTGGAAACACCATATATTTT.

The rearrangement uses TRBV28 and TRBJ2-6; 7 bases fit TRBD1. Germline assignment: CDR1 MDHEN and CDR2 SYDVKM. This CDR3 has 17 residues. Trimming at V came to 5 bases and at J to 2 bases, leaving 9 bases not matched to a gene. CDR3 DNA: TGTGCCAGCAGTACAGGTTCGGGACAGCCTGGGGCCAACGTCCTGACTTTC. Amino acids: CASSTGSGQPGANVLTF.

The CDR3 DNA follows: TGTGCCAGTAGTATGCACACAGGGGGCGCAGCTGATGGCTACACCTTC. Translating gives CASSMHTGGAADGYTF. This chain links TRBV19 with TRBJ1-2, with TRBD1 matching 9 bases. The CDR3 covers 16 residues. From germline, CDR1 is LNHDA and CDR2 SQIVND (reference sequence). The J segment lost 6 bases and the V segment lost 3 bases, leaving 11 bases of the junction unmatched.

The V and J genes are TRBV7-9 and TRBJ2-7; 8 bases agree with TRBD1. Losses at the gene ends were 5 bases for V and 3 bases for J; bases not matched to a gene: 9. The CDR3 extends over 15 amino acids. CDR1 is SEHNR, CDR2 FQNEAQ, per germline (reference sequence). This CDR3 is CASSTVTGAFYEQYF. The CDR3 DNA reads TGTGCCAGCAGCACGGTGACAGGGGCGTTCTACGAGCAGTACTTC.

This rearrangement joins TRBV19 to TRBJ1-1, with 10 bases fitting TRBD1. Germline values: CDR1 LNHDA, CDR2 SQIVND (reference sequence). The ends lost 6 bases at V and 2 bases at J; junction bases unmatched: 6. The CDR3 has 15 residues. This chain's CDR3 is CASSLGQGVNTEAFF. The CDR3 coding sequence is TGTGCCAGTAGCCTTGGACAGGGGGTCAACACTGAAGCTTTCTTT.

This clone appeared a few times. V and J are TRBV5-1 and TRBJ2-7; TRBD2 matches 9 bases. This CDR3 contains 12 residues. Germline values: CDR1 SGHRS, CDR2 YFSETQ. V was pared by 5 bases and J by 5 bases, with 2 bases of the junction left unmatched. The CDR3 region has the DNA TGCGCCAGCAGGGTAGCGGGGGACGAGCAGTACTTC. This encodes CASRVAGDEQYF.

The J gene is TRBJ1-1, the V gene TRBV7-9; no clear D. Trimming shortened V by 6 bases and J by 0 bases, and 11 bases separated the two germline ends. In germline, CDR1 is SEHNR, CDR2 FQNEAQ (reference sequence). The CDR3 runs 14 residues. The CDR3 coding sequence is TGTGCCAGCAGGGCAAGAGGCTTGAACACTGAAGCTTTCTTT. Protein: CASRARGLNTEAFF. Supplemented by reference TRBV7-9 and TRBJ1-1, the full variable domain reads DTGVSQNPRHKITKRGQNVTFRCDPISEHNRLYWYRQTLGQGPEFLTYFQNEAQLEKSRLLSDRFSAERPKGSFSTLEIQRTEQGDSAMYLCASRARGLNTEAFFGQGTRLTVV.

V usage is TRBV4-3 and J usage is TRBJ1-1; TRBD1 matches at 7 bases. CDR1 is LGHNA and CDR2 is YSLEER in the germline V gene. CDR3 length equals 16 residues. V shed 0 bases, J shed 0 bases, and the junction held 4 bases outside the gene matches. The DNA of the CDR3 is TGCGCCAGCAGCCAAGATGGACAGGCCCTGAACACTGAAGCTTTCTTT. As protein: CASSQDGQALNTEAFF.

The CDR3 DNA reads as TGTGCCAGTAGCCCCTACAGGGATACGCAGTATTTT. Residues: CASSPYRDTQYF. V gene TRBV19 combines with J gene TRBJ2-3; D may be TRBD1 (5 bases). V lost 6 bases, J lost 6 bases, and 10 bases lay in between. Germline assignment: CDR1 LNHDA and CDR2 SQIVND (reference sequence). CDR3 length equals 12 residues.

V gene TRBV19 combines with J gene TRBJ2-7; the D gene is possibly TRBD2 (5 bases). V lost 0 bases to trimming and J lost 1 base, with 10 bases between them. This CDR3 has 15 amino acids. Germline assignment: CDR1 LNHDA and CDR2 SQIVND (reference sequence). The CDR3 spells CASSIELVPSYEQYF. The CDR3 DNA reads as TGTGCCAGTAGTATAGAACTAGTTCCATCCTACGAGCAGTACTTC.

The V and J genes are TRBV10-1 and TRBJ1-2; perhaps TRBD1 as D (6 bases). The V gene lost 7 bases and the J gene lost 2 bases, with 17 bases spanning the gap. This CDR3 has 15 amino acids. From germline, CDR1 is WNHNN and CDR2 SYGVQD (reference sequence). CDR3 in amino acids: CASIKETGSNYGYTF. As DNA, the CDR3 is TGCGCCAGCATTAAGGAAACAGGGAGCAACTATGGCTACACCTTC.

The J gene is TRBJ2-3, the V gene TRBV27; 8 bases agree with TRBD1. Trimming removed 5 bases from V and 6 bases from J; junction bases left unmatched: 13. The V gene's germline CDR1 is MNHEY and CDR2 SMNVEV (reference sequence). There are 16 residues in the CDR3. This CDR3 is CASSGGTGPFVDTQYF. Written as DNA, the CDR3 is TGTGCCAGCAGTGGAGGGACAGGCCCCTTTGTTGATACGCAGTATTTT.

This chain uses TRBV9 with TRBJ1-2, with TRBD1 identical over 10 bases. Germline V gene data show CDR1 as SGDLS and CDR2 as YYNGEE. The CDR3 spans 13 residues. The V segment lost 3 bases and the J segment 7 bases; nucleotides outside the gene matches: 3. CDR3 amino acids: CASSARDRGGYTF. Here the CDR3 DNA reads TGTGCCAGCAGCGCACGGGACAGGGGTGGCTACACCTTC.

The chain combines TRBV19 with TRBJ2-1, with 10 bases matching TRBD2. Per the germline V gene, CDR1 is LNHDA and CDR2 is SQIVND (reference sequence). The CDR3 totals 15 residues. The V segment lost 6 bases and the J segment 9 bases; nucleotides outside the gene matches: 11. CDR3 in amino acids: CASRSAGGPRGEQFF. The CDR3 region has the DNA TGTGCCAGTAGATCAGCGGGGGGGCCTCGTGGTGAGCAGTTCTTC.

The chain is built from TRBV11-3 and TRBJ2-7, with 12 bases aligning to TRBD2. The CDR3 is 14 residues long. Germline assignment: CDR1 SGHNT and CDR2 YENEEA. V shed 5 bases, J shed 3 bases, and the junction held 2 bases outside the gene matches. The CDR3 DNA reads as TGTGCCAGCAGCCAGACTAGCGGGAGCTACGAGCAGTACTTC. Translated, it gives CASSQTSGSYEQYF. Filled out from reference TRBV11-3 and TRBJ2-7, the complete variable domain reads EAGVVQSPRYKIIEKKQPVAFWCNPISGHNTLYWYLQNLGQGPELLIRYENEEAVDDSQLPKDRFSAERLKGVDSTLKIQPAELGDSAVYLCASSQTSGSYEQYFGPGTRLTVT.

Written as DNA, the CDR3 is TGCGCCAGCAGCAGGGAGGTGGGTCAGGGCGAGCAGTACTTC. Translation: CASSREVGQGEQYF. The chain uses TRBV5-1 and TRBJ2-7; a possible D gene is TRBD2 (6 bases). The CDR3 is 14 amino acids. Germline loops: CDR1 SGHRS, CDR2 YFSETQ. V was cut by 4 bases and J by 6 bases, with 17 bases left in between.

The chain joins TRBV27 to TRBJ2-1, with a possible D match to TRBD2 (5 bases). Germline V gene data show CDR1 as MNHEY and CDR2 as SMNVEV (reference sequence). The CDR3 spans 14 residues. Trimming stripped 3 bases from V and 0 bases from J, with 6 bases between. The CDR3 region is CASSFGSSYNEQFF. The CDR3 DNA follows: TGTGCCAGCAGTTTTGGGAGCTCCTACAATGAGCAGTTCTTC.

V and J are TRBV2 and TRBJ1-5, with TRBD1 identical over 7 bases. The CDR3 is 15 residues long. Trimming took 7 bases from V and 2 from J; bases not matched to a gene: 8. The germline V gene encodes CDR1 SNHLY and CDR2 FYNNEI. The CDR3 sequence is CASTEQGLGNQPQHF. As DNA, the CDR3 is TGTGCCAGCACCGAACAGGGGCTGGGCAATCAGCCCCAGCATTTT.

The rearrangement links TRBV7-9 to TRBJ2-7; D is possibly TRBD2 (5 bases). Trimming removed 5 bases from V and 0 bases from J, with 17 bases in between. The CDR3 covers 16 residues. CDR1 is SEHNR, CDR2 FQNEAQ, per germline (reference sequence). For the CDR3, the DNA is TGTGCCAGCAGCACATGGCTTTTAGGAGGCTCCTACGAGCAGTACTTC. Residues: CASSTWLLGGSYEQYF.